A selection of T cell receptor beta chains follows, all from one sample in a study of glioma-infiltrating T cells. Via MiXCR, TCRdb re-called the multiplex PCR reads, giving one row per CDR3 protein. The repertoire holds 160,000 or so distinct CDR3 sequences, with over 40% as singletons. Specimen: glioma tissue, nonneoplastic brain tissue, or PBMCs (not recorded which). The receptors were gathered from a human donor with low-grade glioma or glioblastoma, undergoing nonglioma brain surgery, or in good health (not recorded which). Both conserved end residues are part of each CDR3. D genes are given only for firm matches. Clone size is shown for a subset of rows, as once, few, many or a class of expanded clone.

j_call v_call cdr3_length clone_size d_call cdr3_aa cdr3_nt
TRBJ2-7 TRBV19 13 NA NA CASSIAHGLEQYF TGTGCCAGTAGTATAGCGCACGGCCTTGAGCAGTACTTC
TRBJ2-3 TRBV9 13 NA NA CASSWTRTDTQYF TGTGCCAGCAGCTGGACAAGAACAGATACGCAGTATTTT
TRBJ1-2 TRBV7-2 15 many NA CASSPGASNNYGYTF TGTGCCAGCAGCCCAGGGGCCAGCAACAACTATGGCTACACCTTC
TRBJ2-1 TRBV7-2 15 many NA CASSLVSKSDNEQFF TGTGCCAGCAGCTTAGTGTCCAAATCGGACAATGAGCAGTTCTTC
TRBJ2-5 TRBV20-1 12 NA NA CRVSGPYDTQYF TGCAGGGTATCGGGACCGTACGATACCCAGTACTTC
TRBJ1-1 TRBV12-3/TRBV12-4 14 NA NA CASSLGNENTEAFF TGTGCCAGCAGCTTGGGTAATGAGAACACTGAAGCTTTCTTT
TRBJ2-1 TRBV20-1 15 many TRBD2 CSARVQLAEPNEQFF TGCAGTGCTAGAGTGCAACTAGCGGAGCCCAATGAGCAGTTCTTC
TRBJ2-5 TRBV28 14 many TRBD2 CASTAGLADETQYF TGTGCCAGCACGGCGGGACTAGCGGACGAGACCCAGTACTTC
TRBJ2-7 TRBV5-1 15 NA TRBD1 CASSRRDRGQDEQYF TGCGCCAGCAGCAGGCGGGACAGGGGGCAGGACGAGCAGTACTTC
TRBJ1-3 TRBV12-3/TRBV12-4 14 NA NA CASKPGGGGNTIYF TGTGCCAGTAAGCCGGGCGGTGGCGGAAACACCATATATTTT
TRBJ1-1 TRBV19 12 once NA CAIRTGPGDAFF TGTGCCATTAGAACAGGCCCAGGGGACGCTTTCTTT
TRBJ2-3 TRBV6-9 17 once TRBD2 CVSSFSRLAGGTDTQYF TGTGTTAGCAGTTTTTCCCGACTAGCGGGAGGCACAGATACGCAGTATTTT
TRBJ2-1 TRBV20-1 15 many TRBD2 CSASRAGDPYNEQFF TGCAGTGCTAGCCGGGCGGGAGACCCCTACAATGAGCAGTTCTTC
TRBJ1-2 TRBV28 13 many NA CASKTGTIYGYTF TGTGCCAGCAAAACAGGGACAATCTATGGCTACACCTTC
TRBJ1-1 TRBV7-9 15 many NA CASSFSTSMNTEAFF TGTGCCAGCAGCTTTTCCACAAGCATGAACACTGAAGCTTTCTTT
TRBJ2-5 TRBV19 16 NA TRBD2 CASSASGTRGVETQYF TGTGCCAGTAGTGCATCCGGGACTAGAGGGGTTGAGACCCAGTACTTC
TRBJ1-2 TRBV6-1 14 many NA CASTKGPPNYGYTF TGTGCCAGCACCAAGGGACCGCCTAACTATGGCTACACCTTC
TRBJ1-1 TRBV19 16 NA TRBD1 CAIRRRTGLGDTEAFF TGTGCCATCAGGAGGAGGACAGGGTTAGGGGACACTGAAGCTTTCTTT
TRBJ2-7 TRBV7-2 14 few NA CASSLVEAYYEQYF TGTGCCAGCAGCTTAGTAGAGGCGTATTATGAGCAGTACTTC
TRBJ1-1 TRBV18 17 NA NA CASSSASTVLMNTEAFF TGTGCCAGCTCCTCCGCCTCAACAGTGTTAATGAACACTGAAGCTTTCTTT
TRBJ1-1 TRBV12-3/TRBV12-4 14 many NA CASSPPSTNTEAFF TGTGCCAGCAGTCCTCCCAGTACGAACACTGAAGCTTTCTTT
TRBJ2-4 TRBV20-1 18 NA TRBD2 CSASAGLAGTGAKNIKYF TGCAGTGCTAGTGCGGGGCTAGCGGGAACTGGGGCCAAAAACATTAAGTACTTC
TRBJ2-1 TRBV3-1 14 NA TRBD2 CASRWTSGGDEQFF TGTGCCAGCAGGTGGACTAGCGGGGGAGATGAGCAGTTCTTC
TRBJ1-4 TRBV11-2 15 NA TRBD1 CAISPEGQKNEKLFF TGTGCCATCAGCCCCGAGGGACAGAAAAATGAAAAACTGTTTTTT
TRBJ2-1 TRBV5-5 14 once NA CASSLTPRDNEQFF TGTGCCAGCAGCTTGACTCCCCGGGACAATGAGCAGTTCTTC
TRBJ2-1 TRBV20-1 15 NA TRBD2 CSARDITSGKNEQLF TGCAGTGCTAGAGATATAACTAGCGGGAAGAATGAGCAGCTCTTC
TRBJ2-4 TRBV2 13 many NA CASSVYLLNIQYF TGTGCCAGCAGTGTCTACCTGTTAAACATTCAGTACTTC
TRBJ2-2 TRBV20-1 11 many NA CSATRLGELFF TGCAGTGCTACAAGACTGGGGGAGCTGTTTTTT
TRBJ2-1 TRBV28 19 many TRBD2 CASSKGQHTGTSRYNEQFF TGTGCCAGCAGCAAAGGTCAACATACCGGGACTAGCCGATACAATGAGCAGTTCTTC
TRBJ2-2 TRBV12-3/TRBV12-4 13 NA NA CASSSIKTGELFF TGTGCCAGCAGTTCCATTAAAACCGGGGAGCTGTTTTTT
TRBJ2-1 TRBV19 14 NA NA CASNVGGSYNEQFF TGTGCCAGTAATGTTGGCGGCTCCTACAATGAGCAGTTCTTC
TRBJ1-1 TRBV5-1 15 NA NA CASSLDPPLNTEAFF TGCGCCAGCAGCTTGGACCCACCATTGAACACTGAAGCTTTCTTT
TRBJ1-1 TRBV7-6 15 NA NA CASSPSLVGYTEAFF TGTGCCAGCAGCCCAAGCCTCGTGGGTTACACTGAAGCTTTCTTT
TRBJ2-7 TRBV20-1 11 medium-sized NA CSAPLTYEQYF TGCAGTGCCCCACTAACCTACGAGCAGTACTTC
TRBJ1-1 TRBV25-1 14 many TRBD1 CASSSQGSATEAFF TGTGCCAGCAGTTCACAGGGGTCGGCGACTGAAGCTTTCTTT
TRBJ1-2 TRBV28 15 many NA CASSGGRRTNYGYTF TGTGCCAGCAGTGGGGGGCGCCGAACTAACTATGGCTACACCTTC
TRBJ2-3 TRBV2 14 few TRBD2 CAGGLAGVTDTQYF TGTGCCGGTGGACTAGCGGGGGTCACAGATACGCAGTATTTT
TRBJ2-3 TRBV28 16 many TRBD2 CASSQPGLAGLDTQYF TGTGCCAGCAGTCAACCGGGACTAGCGGGTCTCGATACGCAGTATTTT
TRBJ2-1 TRBV20-1 15 many NA CSARSRTDFPNEQFF TGCAGTGCGAGGAGTAGGACGGACTTCCCTAATGAGCAGTTCTTC
TRBJ1-1 TRBV18 13 many TRBD1 CASGGQLNTEAFF TGTGCCAGCGGGGGACAGTTAAACACTGAAGCTTTCTTT
TRBJ1-1 TRBV4-1 17 many NA CASSPTPYRSLNTEAFF TGCGCCAGCAGCCCAACACCTTACAGGAGTCTGAACACTGAAGCTTTCTTT
TRBJ2-1 TRBV15 19 many NA CATSRDRSTGSGSYNEQFF TGTGCCACCAGCAGAGATCGGTCTACGGGGTCGGGCTCCTACAATGAGCAGTTCTTC
TRBJ1-5 TRBV2 15 many NA CASSEGPYSNQPQHF TGTGCCAGCAGTGAAGGACCCTATAGCAATCAGCCCCAGCATTTT
TRBJ2-7 TRBV30 14 NA NA CAWSVFLASYEQCF TGTGCCTGGAGTGTTTTTCTAGCTAGCTACGAGCAGTGCTTC
TRBJ1-4 TRBV28 14 many NA CASSFIDSNEKLFF TGTGCCAGCAGTTTCATAGACAGTAATGAAAAACTGTTTTTT
TRBJ1-5 TRBV12-3/TRBV12-4 12 few NA CASSLGSGPQHF TGTGCCAGCAGTTTAGGGTCGGGGCCCCAGCATTTT
TRBJ2-7 TRBV7-2 14 few TRBD2 CASSLGLAGVEQYF TGTGCCAGCAGCTTAGGACTAGCGGGAGTAGAGCAGTACTTC